This is a list of T cell receptor beta chains from one sample in a study of beta chain features in type 1 diabetes. Profiling relied on immunoSEQ multiplex PCR, and the TCRdb table lists in-frame clones only, not all of them. The sample has around 250,000 clones; over 11% are singletons. What was sequenced was naive CD4+ T cells from blood. Source of these receptors: a man aged 30 to 39 with type 1 diabetes. Each CDR3 is given with its conserved first and last residue. A D gene is named only where the DNA matches it firmly. Size is omitted from some rows. Given values are once, few, many or a class for expanded clones.

size	V	J	D	CDR3	DNA
.	TRBV19	TRBJ2-2	TRBD2	CASSPGTSGIAGELFF	TGTGCCAGTAGCCCTGGGACTAGCGGGATTGCCGGGGAGCTGTTTTTT
few	TRBV10-3	TRBJ2-1	.	CAISQPTQGGPYNEQFF	TGTGCCATCAGCCAACCTACACAGGGAGGGCCCTACAATGAGCAGTTCTTC
.	TRBV6-1	TRBJ2-7	.	CASSEVEGAYEQYF	TGTGCCAGCAGTGAAGTGGAGGGGGCTTATGAGCAGTACTTC
.	TRBV9	TRBJ2-7	TRBD2	CASSSGLAVNEQYF	TGTGCCAGCAGCTCAGGACTAGCGGTGAACGAGCAGTACTTC
many	TRBV29-1	TRBJ2-6	.	CSVYDSNVLTF	TGCAGCGTCTATGATTCTAACGTCCTGACTTTC
.	TRBV18	TRBJ1-2	.	CASSPRQKEGYTF	TGTGCCAGCTCACCTCGACAGAAGGAGGGCTACACCTTC
.	TRBV19	TRBJ1-1	.	CASMDSNTEAFF	TGTGCCAGTATGGACTCGAACACTGAAGCTTTCTTT
few	TRBV7-2	TRBJ2-5	.	CASSPAGSQKETQYF	TGTGCCAGCAGCCCTGCGGGCAGTCAGAAAGAGACCCAGTACTTC
few	TRBV28	TRBJ1-5	.	CASSLSFRRQPQHF	TGTGCCAGCAGTTTATCTTTTAGGAGGCAGCCCCAGCATTTT
few	TRBV27	TRBJ2-1	TRBD2	CASSNPPGREAYEQFF	TGTGCCAGCAGCAACCCACCCGGGCGGGAGGCCTATGAGCAGTTCTTC
few	TRBV27	TRBJ2-4	TRBD1	CASSPPGTAKNIQYF	TGTGCCAGCAGTCCCCCCGGGACAGCGAAAAACATTCAGTACTTC
.	TRBV5-1	TRBJ2-3	.	CASSLVMSANTDTQYF	TGCGCCAGCAGCTTGGTTATGTCAGCGAACACAGATACGCAGTATTTT
few	TRBV27	TRBJ2-6	TRBD1	CASGRQGGSGANVLTF	TGTGCCAGCGGGAGACAGGGGGGCTCTGGGGCCAACGTCCTGACTTTC
.	TRBV29-1	TRBJ2-7	TRBD1	CSVDITGVGYEQYF	TGCAGCGTTGATATTACAGGGGTAGGGTACGAGCAGTACTTC
few	TRBV7-9	TRBJ2-2	TRBD2	CASSLGTSGHGELFF	TGTGCCAGCAGCCTTGGGACTAGCGGACACGGGGAGCTGTTTTTT
.	TRBV28	TRBJ2-7	.	CASSLYNYEQYF	TGTGCCAGCAGTTTATACAACTACGAGCAGTACTTC
few	TRBV28	TRBJ2-7	.	CAAGTAYEQYF	TGTGCGGCGGGGACCGCCTACGAGCAGTACTTC
few	TRBV4-3	TRBJ2-1	.	CASSQDQGGSYNEQFF	TGCGCCAGCAGCCAAGATCAAGGAGGTTCCTACAATGAGCAGTTCTTC
many	TRBV29-1	TRBJ1-2	.	CSANTGYGYTF	TGCAGCGCCAACACCGGGTACGGCTACACCTTC
.	TRBV28	TRBJ2-1	.	CATSGQNNEQFF	TGTGCCACTTCGGGACAAAACAATGAGCAGTTCTTC
.	TRBV12-5	TRBJ2-5	TRBD1	CASGPGQGEETQYF	TGTGCTAGTGGCCCGGGACAGGGCGAAGAGACCCAGTACTTC
few	TRBV27	TRBJ1-1	TRBD1	CASSRQGVTEAFF	TGTGCCAGCAGCCGACAGGGGGTCACTGAAGCTTTCTTT
few	TRBV6-5	TRBJ2-3	TRBD1	CASSYDRGSLDTQYF	TGTGCCAGCAGTTACGACAGGGGTTCCTTGGATACGCAGTATTTT
.	TRBV28	TRBJ2-5	TRBD2	CASSGGQETQYF	TGTGCCAGCTCGGGGGGGCAAGAGACCCAGTACTTC
few	TRBV11-2	TRBJ2-5	.	CASTRNRGLEETQYF	TGTGCCAGCACCCGAAACCGGGGTCTTGAGGAGACCCAGTACTTC
.	TRBV28	TRBJ2-7	TRBD1	CASSTGQGTYEQYF	TGTGCCAGCAGTACGGGACAGGGAACCTACGAGCAGTACTTC
.	TRBV5-1	TRBJ2-3	TRBD2	CASSSGLAGSDTQYF	TGCGCCAGCAGCTCGGGACTAGCGGGATCGGATACGCAGTATTTT
.	TRBV7-2	TRBJ2-5	TRBD1	CASSVQGAGETQYF	TGTGCCAGCAGCGTACAGGGGGCTGGGGAGACCCAGTACTTC
.	TRBV6-1	TRBJ2-1	.	CASREQGSSYNEQFF	TGTGCCAGCAGGGAACAGGGAAGCTCCTACAATGAGCAGTTCTTC
few	TRBV28	TRBJ2-1	.	CASSFPGLPEQFF	TGTGCCAGCAGTTTCCCAGGGTTGCCTGAGCAGTTCTTC
few	TRBV11-3	TRBJ2-1	.	CASSLYRKDYNEQFF	TGTGCCAGCAGCCTTTACAGGAAGGACTACAATGAGCAGTTCTTC
.	TRBV6-6	TRBJ1-1	.	CASRAAQGYTEAFF	TGTGCCAGCAGAGCCGCACAGGGTTACACTGAAGCTTTCTTT
few	TRBV11-2	TRBJ2-1	TRBD2	CASSLDLGEGINEQFF	TGTGCCAGCAGCTTAGATCTCGGGGAGGGGATCAATGAGCAGTTCTTC
.	TRBV4-2	TRBJ2-1	TRBD2	CASSQALAGGPPYNEQFF	TGTGCCAGCAGCCAAGCGTTAGCGGGAGGGCCGCCCTACAATGAGCAGTTCTTC
.	TRBV5-1	TRBJ1-2	TRBD1	CASSLTGQGASGYTF	TGCGCCAGCAGCTTGACGGGACAGGGGGCGTCTGGCTACACCTTC
few	TRBV30	TRBJ1-1	.	CAWRRTVNTEAFF	TGTGCCTGGAGGCGAACGGTGAACACTGAAGCTTTCTTT
few	TRBV5-1	TRBJ2-1	TRBD2	CASSLTGGPDEQFF	TGCGCCAGCAGCTTGACGGGAGGGCCGGATGAGCAGTTCTTC
.	TRBV5-1	TRBJ2-7	TRBD1	CASSLAGQSTYEQYF	TGCGCCAGCAGCTTGGCGGGACAGAGTACCTACGAGCAGTACTTC
few	TRBV29-1	TRBJ2-3	TRBD2	CSVGVGTSGTDTQYF	TGCAGCGTTGGGGTCGGGACTAGCGGGACAGATACGCAGTATTTT
.	TRBV2	TRBJ1-5	.	CASSAQGSNQPQHF	TGTGCCAGCAGTGCACAGGGAAGCAATCAGCCCCAGCATTTT
.	TRBV7-2	TRBJ2-7	.	CASSLDQVYEQYF	TGTGCCAGCAGCTTAGATCAGGTGTACGAGCAGTACTTC
few	TRBV19	TRBJ1-5	TRBD1	CASSQGTGGNQPQHF	TGTGCCAGTAGCCAAGGGACAGGGGGTAATCAGCCCCAGCATTTT
.	TRBV28	TRBJ1-1	TRBD1	CASSSFGQGNTEAFF	TGTGCCAGCAGTTCCTTTGGACAGGGGAACACTGAAGCTTTCTTT
few	TRBV2	TRBJ2-5	TRBD2	CASRDSSGSETQYF	TGTGCCAGCAGAGATAGTAGCGGGAGTGAGACCCAGTACTTC
.	TRBV5-5	TRBJ1-5	TRBD1	CASSLPTGGSNQPQHF	TGTGCCAGCAGCTTGCCGACAGGGGGGAGCAATCAGCCCCAGCATTTT
few	TRBV7-2	TRBJ2-3	TRBD2	CASSPGTSGSTDTQYF	TGTGCCAGCAGCCCCGGGACTAGCGGGAGTACAGATACGCAGTATTTT